The source of this T cell receptor (beta chain) is a study of blood T cell repertoires in COVID-19. Germline CDR1 is SGHKS and CDR2 is YYEKEE (reference sequence). The CDR3 has 16 residues. With V trimmed by 1 base and J by 2 bases, 7 bases remained unmatched. This clone was picked up one time. Using immunoSEQ multiplex PCR, the repertoire was profiled, and TCRdb retains in-frame clones only, with some absent. This table has 280,000 or so clones, 88% appearing once. This TCR derives from a man in his late teens or twenties with active or convalescent COVID-19. Sequencing was carried out using peripheral blood. The genes are TRBV5-5 and TRBJ2-7; 9 nucleotides match TRBD1. In nucleotides, the CDR3 is TGTGCCAGCAGCTTGTGGGGACAGGGTTTTGCCTACGAGCAGTACTTC. Amino acids: CASSLWGQGFAYEQYF.